This T cell receptor (beta chain) was found in a study of OX40 agonist ivuxolimab in advanced cancers. In the study overall: Allowance was made for prior anti-PD-1, anti-PD-L1 or anti-CTLA-4 therapy, and about 40% had some.

TCRdb's copy holds only in-frame clones and misses some; the assay was immunoSEQ multiplex PCR. The data contain 70,000 to 80,000 clones, around 89% of them seen just once; the ten biggest clones take up approximately 1%. Germline V gene sequence: CDR1 LNHDA, CDR2 SQIVND (reference sequence). V was clipped by 6 bases and J by 0 bases; unmatched bases: 19. This CDR3 has 20 amino acids. This chain connects TRBV19 to TRBJ1-1, with 10 bases lining up with TRBD1. The starting material was CD4+ or CD8+ T cells sorted from blood, obtained in a trial of the OX40 agonist ivuxolimab. This TCR was sampled from an adult with an advanced solid tumor such as melanoma, head and neck, liver or kidney cancer. As DNA, the CDR3 is TGTGCCAGTAGGAGCCGGGACAGGGGCCGATATGGCACGTTGAACACTGAAGCTTTCTTT. Translated, it gives CASRSRDRGRYGTLNTEAFF. The full variable domain, rest sourced from reference TRBV19 and TRBJ1-1, is DGGITQSPKYLFRKEGQNVTLSCEQNLNHDAMYWYRQDPGQGLRLIYYSQIVNDFQKGDIAEGYSVSREKKESFPLTVTSAQKNPTAFYLCASRSRDRGRYGTLNTEAFFGQGTRLTVV.